This T cell receptor beta chain was documented in a study of blood T cell repertoires in COVID-19. Participant age was roughly 18 to 100 years, and participants resided in fewer than 25 US areas. Donors were grouped by their self-reported clinical history. All recovered Cohort 3 donors got two negative PCRs, got clearance, or saw symptom resolution. This CDR3 spans 14 amino acids. The germline V and J ends were trimmed by 0 bases and 8 bases, with 10 bases remaining between them. The germline CDR1 and CDR2 sequences are MNHEY and SVGAGI. In the source study's methods: It was from reference gene primer amplification that nucleated cell counts were estimated. TCRdb's copy holds only in-frame clones and misses some; the assay was immunoSEQ multiplex PCR. Clonal size and the V and J genes are those of that table, whereas D and trimming came from the DNA. The sample lists more than 450,000 clones; about nine tenths were seen once.

The sample consisted of PBMCs or T cells enriched from blood (not recorded which). The sequence was obtained from a woman between 18 and 29 years old who had recovered from COVID-19. The rearrangement uses TRBV6-5 and TRBJ1-4; maybe TRBD1 (6 bases). CDR3 sequence reads: CASSYSTGQEKLFF. CDR3 nucleotides: TGTGCCAGCAGTTACTCCACCGGACAGGAAAAACTGTTTTTT.